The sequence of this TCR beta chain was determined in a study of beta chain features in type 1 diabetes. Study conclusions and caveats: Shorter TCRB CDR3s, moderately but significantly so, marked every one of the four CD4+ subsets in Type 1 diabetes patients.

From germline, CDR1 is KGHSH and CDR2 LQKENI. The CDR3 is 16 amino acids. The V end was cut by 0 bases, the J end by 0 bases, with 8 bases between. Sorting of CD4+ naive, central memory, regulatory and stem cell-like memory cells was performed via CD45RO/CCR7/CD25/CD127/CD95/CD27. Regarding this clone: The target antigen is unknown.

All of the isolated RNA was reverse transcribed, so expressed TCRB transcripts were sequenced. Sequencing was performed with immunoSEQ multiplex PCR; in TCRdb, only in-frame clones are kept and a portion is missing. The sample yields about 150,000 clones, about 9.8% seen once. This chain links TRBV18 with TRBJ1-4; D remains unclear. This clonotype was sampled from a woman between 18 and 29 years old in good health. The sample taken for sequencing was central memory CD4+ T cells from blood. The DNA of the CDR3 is TGTGCCAGCTCACCACCGAGTCTAACAACTAATGAAAAACTGTTTTTT. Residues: CASSPPSLTTNEKLFF.